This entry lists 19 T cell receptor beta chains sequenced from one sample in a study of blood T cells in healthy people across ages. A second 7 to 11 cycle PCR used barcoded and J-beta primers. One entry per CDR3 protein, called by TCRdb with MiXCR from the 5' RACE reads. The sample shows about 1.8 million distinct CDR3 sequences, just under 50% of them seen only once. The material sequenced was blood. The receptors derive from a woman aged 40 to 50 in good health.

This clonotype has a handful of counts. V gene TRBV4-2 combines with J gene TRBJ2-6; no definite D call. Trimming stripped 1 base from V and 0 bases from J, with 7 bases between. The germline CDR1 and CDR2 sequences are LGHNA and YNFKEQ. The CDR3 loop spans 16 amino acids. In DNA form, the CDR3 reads TGTGCCAGCAGCCAAGGTGGCTACTCTGGGGCCAACGTCCTGACTTTC. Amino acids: CASSQGGYSGANVLTF.

CDR3 in amino acids: CASSLGTGLETDTQYF. In nucleotides, the CDR3 is TGTGCCAGCAGTTTAGGGACAGGCCTGGAAACAGATACGCAGTATTTT. The rearrangement links TRBV28 to TRBJ2-3, with TRBD1 matching over 8 bases. Germline values: CDR1 MDHEN, CDR2 SYDVKM. This CDR3 has 16 residues. V trimming: 2 bases; J trimming: 3 bases; junction bases outside the gene matches: 7.

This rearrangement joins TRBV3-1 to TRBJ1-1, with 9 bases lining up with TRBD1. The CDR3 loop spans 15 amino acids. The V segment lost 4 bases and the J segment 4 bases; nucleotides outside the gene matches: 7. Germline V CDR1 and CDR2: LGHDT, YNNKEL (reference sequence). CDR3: CASSRSDRGFTEAFF. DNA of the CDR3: TGTGCCAGCAGCCGCTCAGACAGGGGGTTCACTGAAGCTTTCTTT.

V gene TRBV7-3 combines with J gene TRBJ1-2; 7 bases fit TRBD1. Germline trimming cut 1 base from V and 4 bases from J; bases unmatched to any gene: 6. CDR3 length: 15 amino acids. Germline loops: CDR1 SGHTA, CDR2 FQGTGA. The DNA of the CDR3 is TGTGCCAGCAGCTTAAGGCAGGGGGTCGGCTATGGCTACACCTTC. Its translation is CASSLRQGVGYGYTF.

The CDR3 spells CASSLPGQGSGANVLTF. As DNA, the CDR3 is TGCGCCAGCAGCCTTCCGGGACAGGGGTCCGGGGCCAACGTCCTGACTTTC. The V call is TRBV10-2, the J call TRBJ2-6; 10 nucleotides align to TRBD1. Trimming took 6 bases from V and 4 from J; bases not matched to a gene: 9. Looked up from germline, CDR1 is WSHSY and CDR2 is SAAADI. The CDR3 runs to 17 residues.

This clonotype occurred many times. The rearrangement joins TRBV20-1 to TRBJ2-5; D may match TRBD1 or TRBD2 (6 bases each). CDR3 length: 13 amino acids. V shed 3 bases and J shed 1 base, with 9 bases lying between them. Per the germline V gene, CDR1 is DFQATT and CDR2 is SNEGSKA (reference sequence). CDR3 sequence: CSARRGAQETQYF. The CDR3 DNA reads TGCAGTGCTAGGAGGGGGGCCCAAGAGACCCAGTACTTC.

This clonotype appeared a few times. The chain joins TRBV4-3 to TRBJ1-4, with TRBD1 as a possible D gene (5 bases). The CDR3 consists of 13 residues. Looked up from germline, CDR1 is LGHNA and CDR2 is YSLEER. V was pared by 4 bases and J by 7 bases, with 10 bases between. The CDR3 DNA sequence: TGCGCCAGCAGCCCTATGACAGCTGAAAAACTGTTTTTT. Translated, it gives CASSPMTAEKLFF.

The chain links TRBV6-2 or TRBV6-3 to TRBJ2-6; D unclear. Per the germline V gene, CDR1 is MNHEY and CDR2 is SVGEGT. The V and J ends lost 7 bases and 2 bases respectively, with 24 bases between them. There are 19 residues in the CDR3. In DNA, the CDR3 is TGTGCCAGCACCCTCCCGTTGGGCAACAAGGGCACTGGGGCCAACGTCCTGACTTTC. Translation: CASTLPLGNKGTGANVLTF.

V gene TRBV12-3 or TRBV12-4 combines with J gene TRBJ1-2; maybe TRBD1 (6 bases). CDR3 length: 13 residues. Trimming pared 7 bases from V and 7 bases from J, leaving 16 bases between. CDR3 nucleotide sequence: TGTGCCAGCAATTTTAGGAGGGGGGTTGGCTACACCTTC. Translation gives CASNFRRGVGYTF.

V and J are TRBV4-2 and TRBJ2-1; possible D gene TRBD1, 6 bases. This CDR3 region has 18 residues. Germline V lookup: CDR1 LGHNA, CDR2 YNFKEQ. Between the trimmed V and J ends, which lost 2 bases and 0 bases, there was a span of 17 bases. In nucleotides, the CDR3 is TGTGCCAGCAGCCAAAGACATGTGGACAGTTTCTCCTACAATGAGCAGTTCTTC. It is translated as CASSQRHVDSFSYNEQFF.

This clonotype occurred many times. The CDR3 DNA reads as TGTGCCAGCAGCTCGGGACAGCTAAAAGAGACCCAGTACTTC. This codes for CASSSGQLKETQYF. The chain links TRBV5-5 to TRBJ2-5; 7 nucleotides match TRBD1. J gave up 3 bases and V 3 bases, and 5 bases lay outside the gene matches. Germline loops: CDR1 SGHKS, CDR2 YYEKEE (reference sequence). The CDR3 is 14 amino acids.

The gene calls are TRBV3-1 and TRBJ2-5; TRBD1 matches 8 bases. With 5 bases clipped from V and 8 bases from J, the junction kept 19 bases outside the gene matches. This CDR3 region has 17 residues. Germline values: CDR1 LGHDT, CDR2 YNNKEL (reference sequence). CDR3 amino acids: CASSSRRQAGTGGTQYF. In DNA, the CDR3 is TGTGCCAGCAGCTCAAGGCGACAAGCCGGGACAGGAGGAACCCAGTACTTC.

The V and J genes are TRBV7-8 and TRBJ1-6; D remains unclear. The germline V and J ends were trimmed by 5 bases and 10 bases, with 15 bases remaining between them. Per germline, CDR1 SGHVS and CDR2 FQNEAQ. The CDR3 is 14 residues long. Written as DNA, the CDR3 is TGTGCCAGCAGCCCGGTCCAGGTCGTGTCACCCCTCCACTTT. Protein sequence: CASSPVQVVSPLHF.

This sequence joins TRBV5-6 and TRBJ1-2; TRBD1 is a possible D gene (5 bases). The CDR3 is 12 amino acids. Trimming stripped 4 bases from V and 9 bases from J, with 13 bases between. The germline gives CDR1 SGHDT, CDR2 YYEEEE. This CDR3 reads CASSPGRRSYTF. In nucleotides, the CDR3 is TGTGCCAGCAGCCCGGGACGGAGAAGCTACACCTTC.

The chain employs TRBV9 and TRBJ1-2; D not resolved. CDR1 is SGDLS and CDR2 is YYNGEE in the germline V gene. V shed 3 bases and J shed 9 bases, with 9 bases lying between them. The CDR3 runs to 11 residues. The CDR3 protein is CASSAEGSYTF. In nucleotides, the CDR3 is TGTGCCAGCAGCGCTGAGGGAAGCTACACCTTC. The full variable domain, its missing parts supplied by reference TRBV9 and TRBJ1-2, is DSGVTQTPKHLITATGQRVTLRCSPRSGDLSVYWYQQSLDQGLQFLIQYYNGEERAKGNILERFSAQQFPDLHSELNLSSLELGDSALYFCASSAEGSYTFGSGTRLTVV.

The CDR3 bases are TGTGCCAGCAGCGAGGGAGCCCTGGTCTCCTACAATGAGCAGTTCTTC. Amino acids: CASSEGALVSYNEQFF. The rearrangement joins TRBV28 to TRBJ2-1, with TRBD2 as a possible D gene (5 bases). Per germline, CDR1 MDHEN and CDR2 SYDVKM. The CDR3 is made up of 16 amino acids. Deletions cut 6 bases from V and 0 bases from J, with 15 bases between.

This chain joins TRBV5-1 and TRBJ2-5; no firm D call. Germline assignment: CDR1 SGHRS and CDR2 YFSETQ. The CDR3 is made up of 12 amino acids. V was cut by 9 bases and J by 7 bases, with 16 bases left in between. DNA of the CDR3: TGCGCCACCGCACAAAACCACGGGACCCAGTACTTC. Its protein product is CATAQNHGTQYF.

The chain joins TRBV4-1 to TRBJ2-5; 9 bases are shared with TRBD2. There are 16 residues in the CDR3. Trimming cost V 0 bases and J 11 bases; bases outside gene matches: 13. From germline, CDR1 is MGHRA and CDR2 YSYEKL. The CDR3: CASSQDGGLAQDEQYF. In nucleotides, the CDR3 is TGCGCCAGCAGCCAAGATGGGGGACTAGCACAGGATGAGCAGTACTTC.

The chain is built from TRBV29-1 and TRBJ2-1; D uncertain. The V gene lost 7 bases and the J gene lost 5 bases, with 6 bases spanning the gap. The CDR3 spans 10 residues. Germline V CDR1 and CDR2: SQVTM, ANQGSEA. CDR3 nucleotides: TGCAGCGAAGGCGACAATGAGCAGTTCTTC. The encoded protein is CSEGDNEQFF.